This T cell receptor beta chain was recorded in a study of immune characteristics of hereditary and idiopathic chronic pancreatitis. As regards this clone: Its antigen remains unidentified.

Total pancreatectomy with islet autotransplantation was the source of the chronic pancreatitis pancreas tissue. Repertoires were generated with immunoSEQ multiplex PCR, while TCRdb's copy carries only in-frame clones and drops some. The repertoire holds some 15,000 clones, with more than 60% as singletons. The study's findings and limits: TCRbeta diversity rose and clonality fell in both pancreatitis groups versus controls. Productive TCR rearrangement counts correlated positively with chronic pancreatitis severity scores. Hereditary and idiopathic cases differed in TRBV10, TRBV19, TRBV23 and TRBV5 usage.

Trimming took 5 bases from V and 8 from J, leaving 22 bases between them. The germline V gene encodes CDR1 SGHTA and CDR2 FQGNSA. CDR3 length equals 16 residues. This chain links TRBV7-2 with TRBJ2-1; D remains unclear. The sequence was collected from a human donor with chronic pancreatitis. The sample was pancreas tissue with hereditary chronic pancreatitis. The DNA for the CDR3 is TGTGCCAGCAGCCCCTCACTTTCAAGGGCCCTCGATGAGCAGTTCTTC. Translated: CASSPSLSRALDEQFF.